This TCR beta chain was captured in a study of cytomegalovirus exposure and HLA in healthy donors. The table came from immunoSEQ multiplex PCR; TCRdb's copy has only in-frame clones and leaves some out. The repertoire holds more than 200,000 clones, with over 75% as singletons. The CDR3 has 13 amino acids. Between the trimmed V and J ends, which lost 5 bases and 4 bases, there was a span of 9 bases. Looked up from germline, CDR1 is SGHVS and CDR2 is FNYEAQ. This sequence joins TRBV7-6 and TRBJ2-1; TRBD1 is a possible D gene (6 bases). The sequencing input was PBMCs. The sequence was obtained from a man younger than 30 in good health and CMV-seropositive. Here the CDR3 reads CASSLTGYNEQFF. CDR3 coding DNA: TGTGCCAGCAGCCTGACAGGATACAATGAGCAGTTCTTC. Full variable domain (rest looked up from reference TRBV7-6 and TRBJ2-1): GAGVSQSPRYKVTKRGQDVALRCDPISGHVSLYWYRQALGQGPEFLTYFNYEAQQDKSGLPNDRFSAERPEGSISTLTIQRTEQRDSAMYRCASSLTGYNEQFFGPGTRLTVL.